The next 8 T cell receptor beta chains were all read from a single sample in a study of spatial heterogeneity in lung cancer (dated by TCRdb to 2018 to 2020). The research as a whole found: The number of expanded intratumoral alpha and beta TCRs correlated with the tumor nonsynonymous mutation count.

For these receptors, no antigen is known. In the paper's terms, the time point label means: sample taken at primary tumor resection. Preparation of the library involved 5' RACE. Sequenced on a NextSeq 500. TCRdb ran its own pipeline on the public reads, namely fastp trimming at Q25 and MiXCR clone calling, and kept in-frame beta chains. Merged by CDR3 protein, the rows form single entries marked with the most common genes and DNA. Across this sample there are around 20,000 distinct CDR3 sequences, with about 2.7% seen only once. The top ten constitute roughly 7.2% of the sample. Material: lung tumor tissue, obtained at surgery. These receptors came from a male donor with early-stage non-small cell lung cancer.

This clonotype was counted at least ten times. The rearrangement joins TRBV11-3 to TRBJ2-1; D unresolved. The germline V gene encodes CDR1 SGHNT and CDR2 YENEEA. Deletions cut 0 bases from V and 6 bases from J, with 12 bases between. This CDR3 has 15 residues. The CDR3 spells CASSLDLGSSNEQFF. Here the CDR3 DNA reads TGTGCCAGCAGCTTAGATTTGGGGTCGTCCAATGAGCAGTTCTTC.

The table lists this clonotype with many counts. The chain combines TRBV19 with TRBJ1-2; D remains ambiguous. Germline V CDR1 and CDR2: LNHDA, SQIVND (reference sequence). Trimming shortened V by 3 bases and J by 8 bases, and 16 bases separated the two germline ends. The CDR3 contains 14 residues. In DNA, the CDR3 is TGTGCCAGTAGTATTTCCGCGCGGCGATCCGGCTACACCTTC. It translates to CASSISARRSGYTF.

This clonotype was seen many times. The chain employs TRBV20-1 and TRBJ1-1; D is unresolved. The CDR3 sequence is 12 residues long. Germline assignment: CDR1 DFQATT and CDR2 SNEGSKA (reference sequence). Trimming removed 5 bases at V and 3 bases at J, with 10 bases between. In DNA form, the CDR3 reads TGCAGTGCTGGCGGGCGGGACACTGAAGCTTTCTTT. This codes for CSAGGRDTEAFF.

This clonotype appeared many times. CDR3 in amino acids: CASSQELIAGGEQFF. The CDR3 DNA reads as TGCGCCAGCAGCCAAGAGTTAATAGCGGGAGGTGAGCAGTTCTTC. The V gene is TRBV4-1, the J gene TRBJ2-1; 10 bases line up with TRBD2. The ends lost 0 bases at V and 9 bases at J; junction bases unmatched: 5. CDR3 length: 15 residues. Germline V gene lookup returns CDR1 MGHRA and CDR2 YSYEKL.

This clonotype appeared many times. J is TRBJ2-1 and V is TRBV25-1, with D tentatively TRBD1 or TRBD2 (6 bases each). This CDR3 has 13 residues. CDR1 MGHDK and CDR2 SYGVNS come from the germline V gene. The germline V and J ends were trimmed by 1 base and 13 bases, with 14 bases remaining between them. CDR3 coding DNA: TGTGCCAGCAGTGAATTTAGGGGGGCCGGACAGTTCTTC. The encoded protein is CASSEFRGAGQFF.

There are many counts of this clonotype. The genes are TRBV11-1 and TRBJ1-1; 11 bases agree with TRBD1. CDR3 size: 17 residues. CDR1 and CDR2 (germline): SGHAT, FQDESV (reference sequence). V was pared by 1 base and J by 0 bases, with 4 bases of the junction left unmatched. The CDR3 nucleotides are TGTGCCAGCAGCTTAGTTGGGACAGGGGGTGTGAACACTGAAGCTTTCTTT. Translating gives CASSLVGTGGVNTEAFF.

In its sample, this clonotype was seen many times. This chain joins TRBV27 and TRBJ2-4, with D maybe TRBD2 (6 bases). Per the germline V gene, CDR1 is MNHEY and CDR2 is SMNVEV (reference sequence). The germline V and J ends were trimmed by 6 bases and 1 base, with 7 bases remaining between them. This CDR3 spans 13 amino acids. CDR3 amino acids: CASSGSAKNIQYF. The DNA for the CDR3 is TGTGCCAGCAGCGGGAGTGCCAAAAACATTCAGTACTTC.

This clonotype was counted ten times or more. The genes are TRBV7-9 and TRBJ2-3; TRBD2 aligns across 14 bases. V shed 5 bases, J shed 3 bases, and the junction held 4 bases outside the gene matches. The CDR3 covers 16 residues. Germline V gives CDR1 SEHNR, CDR2 FQNEAQ (reference sequence). Written as DNA, the CDR3 is TGTGCCAGCAGCCTGGGACTAGCGGGAGCTACAGATACGCAGTATTTT. Its translation is CASSLGLAGATDTQYF.